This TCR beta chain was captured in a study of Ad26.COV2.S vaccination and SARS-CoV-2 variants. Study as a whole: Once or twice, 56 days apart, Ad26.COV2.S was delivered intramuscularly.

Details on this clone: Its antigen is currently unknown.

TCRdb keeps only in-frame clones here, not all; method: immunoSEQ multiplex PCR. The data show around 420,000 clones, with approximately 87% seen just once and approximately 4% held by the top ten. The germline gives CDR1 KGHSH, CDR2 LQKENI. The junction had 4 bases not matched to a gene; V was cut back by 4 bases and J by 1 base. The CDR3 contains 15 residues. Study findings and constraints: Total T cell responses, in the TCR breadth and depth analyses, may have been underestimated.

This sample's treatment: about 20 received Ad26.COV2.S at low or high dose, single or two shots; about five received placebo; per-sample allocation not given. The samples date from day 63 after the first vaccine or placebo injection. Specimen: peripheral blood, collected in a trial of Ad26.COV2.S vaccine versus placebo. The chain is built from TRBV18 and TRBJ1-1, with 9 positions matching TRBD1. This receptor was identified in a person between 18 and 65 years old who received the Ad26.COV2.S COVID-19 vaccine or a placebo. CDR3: CASSQSTGGNTEAFF. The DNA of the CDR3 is TGTGCCAGCTCACAATCGACAGGGGGGAACACTGAAGCTTTCTTT.